Reported below is one TCR beta chain. The data are from a study of blood T cell repertoires in COVID-19. Germline CDR1 SEHNR, CDR2 FQNEAQ (reference sequence). CDR3 length: 15 amino acids. Between the trimmed V and J ends, which lost 3 bases and 0 bases, there was a span of 8 bases. TCRdb's table, derived via immunoSEQ multiplex PCR, lists solely in-frame clones and lacks some. The data hold 40,000 to 60,000 clones, with approximately 95% observed a single time. The chain couples TRBV7-9 to TRBJ1-4; possible D gene TRBD1, 5 bases. Sequencing input: peripheral blood. The sequence came from a man in his sixties with COVID-19, enrolled during active disease. CDR3 nucleotide sequence: TGTGCCAGCAGCTTGTCGGGGGCAACTAATGAAAAACTGTTTTTT. Translated, it gives CASSLSGATNEKLFF.